The text below deals with one TCR beta chain. The antigen it binds to is not known. One base away there is no much larger clone; base qualities are not given. From cysteine to phenylalanine, the CDR3 is 16 amino acids long. Here the CDR3 DNA is all that survives: 48 bases in frame from base 1. For CDR1 and CDR2, the germline V gene (reference sequence) lists SEHNR and FQNEAQ. V ends up 1 base short and J 4 bases short, with an unmatched junction base count of 10. The data belong to a study of cytomegalovirus exposure and HLA in healthy donors (dated by TCRdb to 2016 to 2017). Concerning the study at large: In an earlier analysis of 587 of the donors, 276 Gb of sequence data and approximately 100 million unique TCR beta sequences from about 190 million T cells were reported. Roughly 300 gigabases of sequencing data and around 80 million unique TCR sequences made up an early release that covered fewer than 650 HLA-typed donors. Among the roughly 400 genotyped donors, roughly 80% belonged to the genetic ancestry cluster associated with self-reported Caucasian donors. The aim of the study was to test whether cataloging public T cell receptors could identify signatures of past pathogen exposure. Using immunosequencing, the study profiled T cell repertoires from fewer than 700 subjects and related those repertoires to cytomegalovirus serostatus. In addition to the first cohort of 666 subjects, a separate validation cohort of 100 to 150 different subjects was used. The study combined high-throughput TCR immunosequencing, statistical association of individual TCRs with disease status, and machine learning to predict cytomegalovirus infection status. A later analysis re-analyzed previously published TCR beta repertoires from several hundred donors and added high-resolution HLA genotyping to study TCR occurrence patterns. Rather than using new phenotypic data, the later analysis identified candidate immune exposures from TCR beta sequences and from how often those sequences occurred across donors. An earlier analysis of around 540 of the donors applied high-throughput TCR beta sequencing to assess whether each TCR beta V gene segment acted as functional or pseudogenic. Alongside the repertoire data, information on donor age, sex, ethnicity and CMV serostatus was compiled. In a later genetic analysis, genome-wide SNP genotypes for about 65% of the 666 donors were used, and that subset was treated as a discovery cohort. All discovery cohort repertoires had been generated on a single sequencing platform. Class I and class II HLA loci were covered by the typing at four-digit resolution. Typing coverage differed by locus: A, B, C, DRB1 and DQB1 were typed in roughly 620-630 donors, DQA1 in about 510, DPA1 in some 610, and DPB1 in about 450. Because of strong linkage in the cohort, roughly five DR-DQ haplotypes were treated as single units for association and clustering. Among about 360 genotyped donors of the cohort, an average of approximately 230,000 unique TCR beta nucleotide sequences were sequenced per donor, roughly a sixth of them non-productive.

The cohort was made up of roughly 670 healthy bone marrow donors. All cohort members were sampled while nominally healthy, although unrecorded immune exposures were likely present. The donor tested CMV seronegative, placing the donor among the roughly 350 seronegative members of the cohort. Every donor gave a peripheral blood sample, and the peripheral blood mononuclear cells from that sample were used for TCR beta sequencing. Genomic DNA extraction from the blood cell samples was performed with the Qiagen DNeasy Blood Extraction Kit. Libraries were constructed by the immunoSEQ multiplex PCR assay. A mixture of 60 forward primers for TCR Vbeta segments and 13 reverse primers for TCR Jbeta segments was used in the multiplex PCR. The CDR3 region of rearranged TCR beta genes was amplified from genomic DNA with a multiplex PCR assay. On the Illumina HiSeq System, the amplified TCR beta libraries were sequenced as 87-base-pair reads. The original pipeline was this. A later analysis tallied roughly 80 million unique TCR beta chains across the 640 or so repertoires, and approximately 11 million of those chains were shared by two or more donors. Raw reads were error-corrected and collapsed into unique sequences with a nearest-neighbor algorithm that merged closely related sequences to remove PCR and sequencing errors. Alignment of CDR3 sequences to IMGT reference sequences was used to assign V, D and J gene segments. For a sequence to be retained, at least a six-nucleotide match to both a V gene segment and a J gene segment was required. Rearrangements were classified as productive when the CDR3 lacked stop codons and remained in frame with V and J, and all other rearrangements were classified as non-productive. Following IMGT convention, CDR3 was defined as the stretch from the second conserved V-encoded cysteine up to the conserved J-encoded phenylalanine. In an earlier analysis of approximately 590 of the donors, sequences lacking an unambiguous match to a single V gene segment were excluded. An earlier analysis of fewer than 750 of the donors called V segments functional above 56.7% productive rearrangements and segregating when the between-donor standard deviation exceeded 5%. To diagnose cytomegalovirus status from the catalog of TCR beta chain sequences, a statistical classification framework was built. A later analysis assigned V and J genes by comparing TCR nucleotide sequences with IMGT/GENE-DB human TR gene sequences. Using the TCRdist pipeline, a later analysis assigned CDR3 sequences along with most-parsimonious VDJ recombination scenarios. In a later analysis, every TCR beta chain was defined by the combination of its CDR3 amino acid sequence and its V-gene family, and reads without a unique V-gene family were dropped. As a way to deal with suspected cross-contamination and a sequencing artifact, a later analysis dropped approximately 590 nucleotide sequences that were highly shared and had low generation probability. In a later analysis, a clonal expansion index was calculated for each public chain from normalized within-repertoire ranks of inferred template counts. Generation probabilities in a later analysis came from a VDJ recombination model fitted to out-of-frame rearrangements, and those results were checked against IGoR. Hypergeometric tests were used in a later analysis to score TCR-TCR, TCR-HLA and TCR-CMV co-occurrence, with a repertoire-size bias correction applied to the TCR pairs. A later analysis estimated false discovery rates by permuting HLA or CMV assignments 20 times. A later analysis grouped co-occurring TCRs with DBSCAN, adding TCRdist sequence similarity when clustering within HLA-allele-positive subsets. For co-occurrence clustering, repertoires with fewer than 30,000 or more than 120,000 public chains were excluded, along with 4 to 6 repertoires with anomalous nucleotide sharing. TCRdb obtained this table from immuneACCESS and retained in-frame rearrangements with V and J assigned. These tables miss some clones; where compared with another copy, unresolved V genes account for less than half of the shortfall, and the remainder is unexplained. V and J calls and clone size are as listed in that table; D and trimming were resolved from the DNA. The sample table records some 190,000 clones; approximately 88% of these occur just once. The top ten clonotypes cover 1.2% of the sample.

Overall results and qualifications from the work: A later analysis found that TCR association rates varied across HLA loci, with DRB1 alleles showing the most associated TCRs and HLA-C alleles the fewest. Because some donors lacked HLA typing at each locus, the association tests relied only on the typed subset. The sequencing pipeline was judged likely to have produced a cluster of highly shared sequence variants as a technical artifact. A later genetic analysis reported fewer N-insertions in productive TCRs among donors in an Asian-associated ancestry cluster than the roughly 700-donor mean. A later analysis associated approximately 17,000 TCR beta sequences with specific HLA alleles at a false discovery rate of 0.05. Over 15 rarely observed V segments, including chromosome 9 orphons, were excluded from the earlier analysis of some 590 of the donors because counts were too low. A further reported finding was that TCR beta sequences accurately predicted the HLA-A and HLA-B alleles for most subjects in the first cohort. According to the authors, the approach could potentially be generalized to other disease states and immunological phenotypes. The classifier was reported to diagnose cytomegalovirus status with high specificity and sensitivity in both the original cohort and the validation cohort. Only TCR beta chains were sequenced in this cohort, and the absence of alpha or paired-chain data limited detectable features. Linkage disequilibrium might explain the correlated functional status among segregating V segments, but an unknown experimental factor could not be ruled out. CMV serostatus was the only immune exposure information available for the cohort. Presence/absence analyses assumed roughly uniform sequencing depth across donors, an assumption that may not hold. Most TCR sequences were observed very rarely across donors, whereas some public TCRs were present in many individuals. In a later analysis, HLA-associated TCR beta chains were found to be more clonally expanded and to have lower generation probabilities than equally common non-associated chains. A total of 150 to 200 TCR beta chains were listed by the study as associated with cytomegalovirus. The 87-base-pair reads could not distinguish some IMGT-functional V segments, including TRBV6-2 and TRBV6-3, so those segments were excluded. In an earlier analysis of approximately 590 of the donors, most TCR beta V segments appeared in productive rearrangements about 90% or about 30% of the time, broadly matching IMGT annotations. In vitro tests confirmed that a few of the cytomegalovirus-associated TCR beta chains recognize cytomegalovirus antigens. In a later analysis, several top co-occurrence clusters were reported to appear linked to parvovirus B19, influenza, CMV and Epstein-Barr virus. Strong co-occurrence of HLA alleles, especially DR and DQ, made assigning TCR associations to individual alleles difficult. In a later analysis, most CMV-associated TCR beta chains were found to appear HLA-restricted, with HLA associations seemingly driven largely by CMV exposure. An association between a missense DCLRE1C variant and V-gene and J-gene trimming of TCR beta chains was found in a later genetic analysis and replicated in an independent cohort.

The clonotype originates from a boy aged 2 to 10 in good health and CMV-seronegative. The sequence links TRBV7-9 to TRBJ2-7, with 7 central nucleotides matching TRBD2. Sequenced sample: PBMCs. The DNA is as follows: TGTGCCAGCAGCTTAGTATATGGTCTAGCGGCATACGAGCAGTACTTC. Translated, this gives CASSLVYGLAAYEQYF.